A single sample gave rise to the 24 T cell receptor beta chains below, sequenced in a study of T cells in localized non-small cell lung cancer. The repertoire was sequenced with immunoSEQ multiplex PCR; TCRdb's copy has only in-frame clones and lacks some. The sample shows nearly 25,000 clones, roughly 90% of them seen only once. The sequenced sample was peripheral blood, obtained before any cancer treatment. All receptors derive from a man aged 35-69 years with stage III squamous cell lung carcinoma.

V gene TRBV30 combines with J gene TRBJ1-3; maybe TRBD1 (5 bases). Between the trimmed V and J ends, which lost 2 bases and 2 bases, there was a span of 16 bases. The CDR3 loop spans 16 amino acids. Germline loops: CDR1 GTSNPN, CDR2 SVGIG (reference sequence). CDR3 sequence reads: CAWSRLWQGAGNTIYF. The CDR3 nucleotides are TGTGCCTGGAGTCGCCTGTGGCAGGGCGCTGGAAACACCATATATTTT.

This clone was picked up one time. The chain carries TRBV4-2 and TRBJ2-5; D may be TRBD1 or TRBD2 (5 bases each). Germline V gives CDR1 LGHNA, CDR2 YNFKEQ. This CDR3 is 15 amino acids long. Trimming took 0 bases from V and 7 from J, leaving 15 bases between them. This CDR3 reads CASSQEGVRDVTQYF. CDR3 in DNA: TGTGCCAGCAGCCAAGAAGGGGTGAGGGACGTGACCCAGTACTTC.

The rearrangement links TRBV4-3 to TRBJ2-6; D not resolved. Trimming cost V 0 bases and J 0 bases, with 6 bases left between them. This CDR3 region has 16 residues. The germline CDR1 and CDR2 sequences are LGHNA and YSLEER. CDR3 nucleotide sequence: TGCGCCAGCAGCCAAGAGCGGAGCTCTGGGGCCAACGTCCTGACTTTC. This encodes CASSQERSSGANVLTF.

The chain joins TRBV27 to TRBJ2-7, with TRBD1 matching 11 bases. Germline V gene sequence: CDR1 MNHEY, CDR2 SMNVEV (reference sequence). This CDR3 has 16 amino acids. The V segment lost 5 bases and the J segment 4 bases; nucleotides outside the gene matches: 10. The CDR3 is CASSPRWTGGIYEQYF. Here the CDR3 DNA reads TGTGCCAGCAGTCCCCGTTGGACAGGGGGCATTTACGAGCAGTACTTC.

V and J are TRBV5-8 and TRBJ2-7; the match to TRBD1 covers 10 bases. There are 15 residues in the CDR3. Trimming removed 3 bases from V and 6 bases from J; junction bases left unmatched: 9. Looked up from germline, CDR1 is SGHTS and CDR2 is YDEGEE. The CDR3 region has the DNA TGTGCCAGCAGCTCCCGACAGGGGGCGCAGGGCGAGCAGTACTTC. It specifies CASSSRQGAQGEQYF.

J is TRBJ1-4 and V is TRBV29-1; D is undetermined. CDR3 length: 14 residues. Germline V gives CDR1 SQVTM, CDR2 ANQGSEA. V shed 0 bases and J shed 8 bases, with 13 bases lying between them. The CDR3 loop is CSVEDHRMGEKLFF. In nucleotides, the CDR3 is TGCAGCGTTGAAGATCACCGGATGGGGGAAAAACTGTTTTTT.

J is TRBJ1-3 and V is TRBV7-8; D perhaps matches TRBD1 (6 bases). The germline gives CDR1 SGHVS, CDR2 FQNEAQ. V lost 5 bases and J 4 bases, leaving 12 bases between the germline ends. The CDR3 consists of 14 residues. CDR3 sequence: CASSHRDIGNTIYF. The DNA for the CDR3 is TGTGCCAGCAGCCACCGGGACATCGGAAACACCATATATTTT.

This chain connects TRBV4-2 to TRBJ2-1; 10 bases align to TRBD2. This CDR3 has 20 residues. In germline, CDR1 is LGHNA, CDR2 YNFKEQ. V lost 0 bases, J lost 2 bases, and 13 bases stayed unmatched. Written as DNA, the CDR3 is TGTGCCAGCAGCCAAGAGAGGGGGACTAGCGAGTCCGGGACCTACAATGAGCAGTTCTTC. It codes for CASSQERGTSESGTYNEQFF.

V usage is TRBV10-3 and J usage is TRBJ1-4, with TRBD1 identical over 7 bases. The CDR3 is made up of 11 amino acids. Trimming at V came to 11 bases and at J to 8 bases, leaving 5 bases not matched to a gene. CDR1 is ENHRY and CDR2 is SYGVKD in the germline V gene. CDR3 in amino acids: CAVGQLEKLFF. The CDR3 DNA reads as TGTGCCGTGGGACAGCTAGAAAAACTGTTTTTT.

V usage is TRBV5-4 and J usage is TRBJ1-1, with TRBD1 as a possible D gene (6 bases). Germline loops: CDR1 SGHNT, CDR2 YYREEE (reference sequence). The V and J ends lost 0 bases and 3 bases respectively, with 15 bases between them. The length of the CDR3 is 16 residues. This chain's CDR3 is CASSLAGAEVYTEAFF. CDR3 coding DNA: TGTGCCAGCAGCTTGGCGGGGGCAGAGGTATACACTGAAGCTTTCTTT.

The chain combines TRBV28 with TRBJ2-7, with TRBD1 matching over 10 bases. CDR1 is MDHEN, CDR2 SYDVKM, per germline. The CDR3 consists of 15 residues. With 7 bases clipped from V and 2 bases from J, the junction kept 8 bases outside the gene matches. CDR3 residues: CASISPGQGPYEQYF. CDR3 nucleotide sequence: TGTGCCAGCATCAGTCCGGGACAGGGGCCCTACGAGCAGTACTTC.

This clone was recorded once. J is TRBJ2-1 and V is TRBV5-1, with 8 bases matching TRBD1. V lost 2 bases to trimming and J lost 6 bases; unmatched junction nucleotides: 1. CDR1 is SGHRS and CDR2 is YFSETQ in the germline V gene. The CDR3 has 13 amino acids. Here the CDR3 reads CASSLTGGNEQFF. The CDR3 coding sequence is TGCGCCAGCAGCTTAACAGGGGGCAATGAGCAGTTCTTC.

This clone was seen more than once but under ten times. The V call is TRBV6-1, the J call TRBJ2-1, with D possibly being TRBD1 (7 bases). The CDR3 is 16 amino acids. With 3 bases removed from V and 0 bases from J, the gap between germline ends came to 12 bases. Germline V CDR1 and CDR2: MNHNS, SASEGT. The CDR3 is CASSDSGGTSYNEQFF. Written as DNA, the CDR3 is TGTGCCAGCAGTGATTCAGGGGGGACCTCCTACAATGAGCAGTTCTTC.

The J gene is TRBJ2-5, the V gene TRBV5-1; D might be TRBD2 (5 bases). The V gene lost 1 base and the J gene lost 2 bases, with 12 bases spanning the gap. CDR3 length: 15 amino acids. From germline, CDR1 is SGHRS and CDR2 YFSETQ. The DNA for the CDR3 is TGCGCCAGCAGCTTGAGCGAGGGCCCACAAGAGACCCAGTACTTC. It is translated as CASSLSEGPQETQYF.

The chain combines TRBV9 with TRBJ1-2, with 7 bases lining up with TRBD1. Germline assignment: CDR1 SGDLS and CDR2 YYNGEE. The junction had 7 bases not matched to a gene; V was cut back by 0 bases and J by 8 bases. The CDR3 runs 14 residues. The CDR3 DNA reads as TGTGCCAGCAGCGTAGAACAGGGGATGGGGGGCTACACCTTC. This gives the protein CASSVEQGMGGYTF.

The chain employs TRBV7-8 and TRBJ2-7, with TRBD2 identical over 7 bases. This CDR3 is 14 amino acids long. The V gene end was trimmed by 1 base and the J gene end by 4 bases; junction bases not matched to a gene: 4. Germline CDR1 is SGHVS and CDR2 is FQNEAQ. CDR3 nucleotides: TGTGCCAGCAGCTTAGAACTAGCGCAGTACGAGCAGTACTTC. As protein: CASSLELAQYEQYF.

This clone appeared a single time. The chain is built from TRBV29-1 and TRBJ2-2; a possible D gene is TRBD1 (8 bases). The CDR3 contains 14 residues. V lost 8 bases and J lost 5, with 18 bases in between. Germline assignment: CDR1 SQVTM and CDR2 ANQGSEA. The CDR3 loop reads CSMRTGRATGELFF. CDR3 sequence (DNA): TGCAGCATGCGGACAGGGAGGGCGACCGGGGAGCTGTTTTTT.

The chain carries TRBV18 and TRBJ2-1; 9 bases align to TRBD1. Looked up from germline, CDR1 is KGHSH and CDR2 is LQKENI. This CDR3 spans 16 amino acids. Germline trimming cut 3 bases from V and 1 base from J; bases unmatched to any gene: 4. The CDR3 spells CASSPGGTGSYNEQFF. The CDR3 coding sequence is TGTGCCAGCTCACCCGGGGGGACAGGGTCCTACAATGAGCAGTTCTTC.

This chain connects TRBV2 to TRBJ1-2, with D unresolved. This CDR3 is 12 amino acids long. Trimming removed 0 bases from V and 5 bases from J, with 4 bases in between. The germline V gene has CDR1 SNHLY and CDR2 FYNNEI. The CDR3 reads CASSEAEYGYTF. The DNA of the CDR3 is TGTGCCAGCAGTGAAGCTGAGTATGGCTACACCTTC. The variable domain in full, with the rest retrieved from reference TRBV2 and TRBJ1-2, is EPEVTQTPSHQVTQMGQEVILRCVPISNHLYFYWYRQILGQKVEFLVSFYNNEISEKSEIFDDQFSVERPDGSNFTLKIRSTKLEDSAMYFCASSEAEYGYTFGSGTRLTVV.

The genes are TRBV5-1 and TRBJ2-3; 13 nucleotides align to TRBD2. Per the germline V gene, CDR1 is SGHRS and CDR2 is YFSETQ. J was trimmed by 3 bases and V by 7 bases; bases with no gene match: 5. This CDR3 is 15 amino acids long. CDR3 in amino acids: CASRLGLAGTDTQYF. The CDR3 nucleotides read TGCGCCAGCCGTCTGGGACTAGCGGGGACAGATACGCAGTATTTT. Combining the CDR3 with reference TRBV5-1 and TRBJ2-3 gives the whole variable domain KAGVTQTPRYLIKTRGQQVTLSCSPISGHRSVSWYQQTPGQGLQFLFEYFSETQRNKGNFPGRFSGRQFSNSRSEMNVSTLELGDSALYLCASRLGLAGTDTQYFGPGTRLTVL.

V usage is TRBV7-8 and J usage is TRBJ2-5, with D unclear. The CDR3 consists of 13 residues. With 1 base removed from V and 7 bases from J, the gap between germline ends came to 10 bases. The germline V gene has CDR1 SGHVS and CDR2 FQNEAQ. The DNA of the CDR3 is TGTGCCAGCAGCTTAGACCAGGTCGGGACCCAGTACTTC. This sequence encodes CASSLDQVGTQYF.

The DNA for the CDR3 is TGTGCCAGCAGCTTGGCTGGGGGCTCGGGTAGTCAGCCCCAGCATTTT. Encoded protein: CASSLAGGSGSQPQHF. The chain combines TRBV5-6 with TRBJ1-5, with D possibly being TRBD1 (6 bases). V was pared by 0 bases and J by 6 bases, with 16 bases between. The CDR3 is 16 residues long. CDR1 is SGHDT and CDR2 is YYEEEE in the germline V gene.

The V call is TRBV5-4, the J call TRBJ1-4; 10 bases align to TRBD1. The CDR3 sequence is 14 residues long. J was trimmed by 11 bases and V by 1 base; bases with no gene match: 5. The germline gives CDR1 SGHNT, CDR2 YYREEE (reference sequence). CDR3 in DNA: TGTGCCAGCAGCTTGCGGGACAGGGGCGGCAAACTGTTTTTT. This encodes CASSLRDRGGKLFF.

The rearrangement joins TRBV4-3 to TRBJ2-1, with D possibly matching TRBD1 (6 bases). The CDR3 contains 14 residues. Trimming shortened V by 4 bases and J by 5 bases, and 12 bases separated the two germline ends. Germline V lookup: CDR1 LGHNA, CDR2 YSLEER. CDR3 loop: CASSPGAIHNEQFF. As DNA, the CDR3 is TGCGCCAGCAGCCCAGGGGCTATACACAATGAGCAGTTCTTC.